Listed below are T cell receptor beta chains from one sample, sequenced in a study of blood T cell repertoires in COVID-19. Data came from immunoSEQ multiplex PCR; TCRdb stores just in-frame clones and leaves some out. The table includes about 300,000 clones, 89% detected once. The sample consisted of PBMCs or T cells enriched from blood (not recorded which). The source is a man aged 55 to 70 who had recovered from COVID-19. The CDR3 runs from the conserved cysteine through the conserved F or W. The D gene is left open where the match is weak. Not every row has a clone size; where given, it reads once, few, many or a size class.

J: TRBJ1-2; size: -; D: -; V: TRBV5-8; CDR3: CASSLSEHYGYTF
J: TRBJ2-4; size: -; D: -; V: TRBV4-3; CDR3: CASSQGLFNIQYF
J: TRBJ2-7; size: -; D: TRBD2; V: TRBV19; CDR3: CASSIGTSGEQYF
J: TRBJ2-7; size: once; D: TRBD2; V: TRBV10-3; CDR3: CAISALFGTSGSVSYEQYF
J: TRBJ1-2; size: once; D: -; V: TRBV28; CDR3: CASSRVGYGYTF
J: TRBJ2-1; size: -; D: -; V: TRBV25-1; CDR3: CASSELLADLYNEQFF
J: TRBJ1-2; size: -; D: -; V: TRBV29-1; CDR3: CSVEDRGGVSYGYTF
J: TRBJ2-2; size: -; D: TRBD2; V: TRBV4-3; CDR3: CASSQAGWGTSAGELFF
J: TRBJ1-1; size: once; D: TRBD1; V: TRBV19; CDR3: CASSPGKGQLNTEAFF
J: TRBJ1-1; size: -; D: TRBD1; V: TRBV7-2; CDR3: CASSPGQGIKDTEAFF
J: TRBJ2-1; size: -; D: TRBD2; V: TRBV7-3; CDR3: CASSFGLAGNNEQFF
J: TRBJ2-7; size: -; D: TRBD1; V: TRBV6-1; CDR3: CASSESPGQGFYEQYF
J: TRBJ2-1; size: -; D: TRBD1; V: TRBV2; CDR3: CASSLDRGNEQFF
J: TRBJ1-1; size: -; D: -; V: TRBV3-1/TRBV3-2; CDR3: CASSPGILNTEAFF
J: TRBJ2-7; size: -; D: -; V: TRBV5-4; CDR3: CASSLTGSYEQYF
J: TRBJ1-2; size: -; D: -; V: TRBV9; CDR3: CASSVVPAYGYTF
J: TRBJ1-2; size: -; D: TRBD1; V: TRBV28; CDR3: CASSPPLQGGNYGYTF
J: TRBJ2-7; size: -; D: -; V: TRBV6-2/TRBV6-3; CDR3: CASTPLNRESYEQYF
J: TRBJ2-1; size: once; D: -; V: TRBV24-1; CDR3: CATSDKARGTYNEQFF
J: TRBJ2-2; size: -; D: -; V: TRBV25-1; CDR3: CASSEGGANTGELFF
J: TRBJ1-5; size: -; D: -; V: TRBV28; CDR3: CASSSGQFPQHF
J: TRBJ2-1; size: -; D: TRBD2; V: TRBV7-2; CDR3: CASSLALAGEVRSYNEQFF
J: TRBJ2-7; size: -; D: -; V: TRBV6-5; CDR3: CASSSSKTGLSYEQYF
J: TRBJ2-7; size: -; D: -; V: TRBV5-6; CDR3: CASSHLGYEQYF
J: TRBJ2-7; size: -; D: -; V: TRBV10-2; CDR3: CASKVQGRSYEQYF
J: TRBJ2-7; size: few; D: TRBD2; V: TRBV7-9; CDR3: CASSLEGTSGTYEQYF
J: TRBJ2-7; size: -; D: -; V: TRBV14; CDR3: CASSPQFRGRLYEQYF
J: TRBJ2-7; size: -; D: TRBD2; V: TRBV6-2/TRBV6-3; CDR3: CASSGLAGGHEQYF
J: TRBJ2-7; size: -; D: -; V: TRBV4-1; CDR3: CASSLQWAGTYEQYF
J: TRBJ1-1; size: few; D: TRBD1; V: TRBV25-1; CDR3: CASSESGVQGANEAFF
J: TRBJ1-6; size: once; D: -; V: TRBV9; CDR3: CASSATGLLYNSPLHF
J: TRBJ2-7; size: -; D: TRBD2; V: TRBV9; CDR3: CASSPPLAGDTHEQYF
J: TRBJ1-5; size: -; D: -; V: TRBV19; CDR3: CASSTFNSNQPQHF
J: TRBJ1-1; size: -; D: TRBD1; V: TRBV27; CDR3: CASSSTGGNTEAFF
J: TRBJ2-1; size: -; D: -; V: TRBV20-1; CDR3: CSARKHNEQFF
J: TRBJ2-1; size: once; D: TRBD1; V: TRBV24-1; CDR3: CATSDPGQGNNEQFF
J: TRBJ2-7; size: once; D: TRBD1; V: TRBV19; CDR3: CASSQQGDLYEQYF
J: TRBJ2-5; size: -; D: TRBD1; V: TRBV11-2; CDR3: CASSLDVAGGQETQYF
J: TRBJ2-7; size: -; D: -; V: TRBV3-1/TRBV3-2; CDR3: CASTQSARGRGEQYF
J: TRBJ2-7; size: -; D: TRBD2; V: TRBV5-1; CDR3: CASSPDTSNGRFLYEQYF
J: TRBJ2-1; size: once; D: TRBD2; V: TRBV7-2; CDR3: CASSQSWAGAREQFF
J: TRBJ1-1; size: -; D: TRBD1; V: TRBV28; CDR3: CASSPGTGGRATEAFF
J: TRBJ2-1; size: -; D: -; V: TRBV24-1; CDR3: CATSDPGTTLHNEQFF
J: TRBJ2-3; size: -; D: -; V: TRBV3-1/TRBV3-2; CDR3: CASSQDWGESTDTQYF
J: TRBJ2-1; size: -; D: TRBD1; V: TRBV5-1; CDR3: CASSLARGSDEQFF
J: TRBJ1-5; size: once; D: -; V: TRBV7-2; CDR3: CASSLPGVGNQPQHF
J: TRBJ1-5; size: -; D: -; V: TRBV2; CDR3: CASSETNSNQPQHF
J: TRBJ2-1; size: -; D: -; V: TRBV27; CDR3: CASSVLPTGSYNEQFF
J: TRBJ2-7; size: -; D: -; V: TRBV5-1; CDR3: CASSLAVTYEQYF
J: TRBJ2-7; size: -; D: -; V: TRBV5-4; CDR3: CATAEAAALSYEQYF
J: TRBJ2-1; size: -; D: TRBD2; V: TRBV7-2; CDR3: CASSISSSGRGGSYNEQFF
J: TRBJ2-5; size: -; D: -; V: TRBV5-1; CDR3: CASSFGTPNGETQYF
J: TRBJ2-5; size: -; D: TRBD2; V: TRBV7-2; CDR3: CASSLAGVGETQYF
J: TRBJ2-5; size: -; D: TRBD1; V: TRBV7-9; CDR3: CASSSTPGQGVETQYF